This T cell receptor beta chain is from a study of blood T cells in healthy people across ages. Germline loops: CDR1 SEHNR, CDR2 FQNEAQ (reference sequence). V was cut by 7 bases and J by 8 bases, with 9 bases left in between. The CDR3 consists of 11 residues. Only a few counts were recorded for this clonotype. Primers used in a second PCR of about 7 to 12 cycles were a sample-barcoded 5' primer and a J-beta primer mix. TCRdb called the 5' RACE reads again in MiXCR, with one record for every CDR3 protein. The sample has roughly 1.7 million distinct CDR3 sequences; 30% to 35% are singletons. The TCR originated in a woman in her thirties in good health. The V gene is TRBV7-9, the J gene TRBJ2-4; D uncertain. Sequencing used blood. Written as DNA, the CDR3 is TGTGCCAGCAACGTCTTGGACATTCAGTACTTC. It codes for CASNVLDIQYF.